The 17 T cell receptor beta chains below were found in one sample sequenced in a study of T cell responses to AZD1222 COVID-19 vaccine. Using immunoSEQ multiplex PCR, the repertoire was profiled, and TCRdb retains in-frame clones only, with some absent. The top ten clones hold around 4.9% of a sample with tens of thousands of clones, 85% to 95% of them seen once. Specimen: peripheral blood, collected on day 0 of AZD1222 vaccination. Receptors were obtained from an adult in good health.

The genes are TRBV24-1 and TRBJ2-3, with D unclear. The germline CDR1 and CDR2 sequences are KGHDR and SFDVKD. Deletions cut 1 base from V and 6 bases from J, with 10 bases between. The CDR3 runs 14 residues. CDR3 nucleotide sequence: TGTGCCACCAGTGATTTCGACAATTTGGATACGCAGTATTTT. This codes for CATSDFDNLDTQYF.

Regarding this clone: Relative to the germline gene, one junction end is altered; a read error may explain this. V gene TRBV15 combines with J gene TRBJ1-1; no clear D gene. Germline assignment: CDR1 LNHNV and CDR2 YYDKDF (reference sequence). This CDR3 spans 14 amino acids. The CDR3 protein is CATSRDWGSTEAFF. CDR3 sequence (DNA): TGTGCCACCAGCCGAGATTGGGGAAGCACTGAAGCTTTCTTT.

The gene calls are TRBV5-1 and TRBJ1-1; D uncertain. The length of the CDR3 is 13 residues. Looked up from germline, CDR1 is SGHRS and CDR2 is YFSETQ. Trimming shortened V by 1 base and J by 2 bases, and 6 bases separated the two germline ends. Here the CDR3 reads CASSLTVNTEAFF. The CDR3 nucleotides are TGCGCCAGCAGCTTGACAGTCAACACTGAAGCTTTCTTT.

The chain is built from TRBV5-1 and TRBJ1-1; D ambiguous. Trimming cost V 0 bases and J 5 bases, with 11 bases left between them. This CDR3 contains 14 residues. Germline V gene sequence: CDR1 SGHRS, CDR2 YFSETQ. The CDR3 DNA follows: TGCGCCAGCAGCTTGGTACCCAGCGGGACTGAAGCTTTCTTT. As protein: CASSLVPSGTEAFF.

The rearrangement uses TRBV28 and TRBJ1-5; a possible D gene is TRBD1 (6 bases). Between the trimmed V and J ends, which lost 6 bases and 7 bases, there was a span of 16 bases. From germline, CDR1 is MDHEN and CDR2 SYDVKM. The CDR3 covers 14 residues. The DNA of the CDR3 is TGTGCCAGCAGCCCCCCTGGGACACAACAGCCCCAGCATTTT. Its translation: CASSPPGTQQPQHF.

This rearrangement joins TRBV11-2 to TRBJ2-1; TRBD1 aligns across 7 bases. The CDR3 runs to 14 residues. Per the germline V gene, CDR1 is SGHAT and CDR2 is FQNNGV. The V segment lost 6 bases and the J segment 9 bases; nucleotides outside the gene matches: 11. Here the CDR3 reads CASSLDRDSGEQFF. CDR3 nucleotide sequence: TGTGCCAGCAGTCTCGACAGGGATTCAGGTGAGCAGTTCTTC.

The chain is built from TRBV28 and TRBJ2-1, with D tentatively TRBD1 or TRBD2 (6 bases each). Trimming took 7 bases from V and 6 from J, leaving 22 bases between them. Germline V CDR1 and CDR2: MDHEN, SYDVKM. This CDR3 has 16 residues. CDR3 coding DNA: TGTGCCAGCAAAGGGGGGCGGGCTATAGCTTTCAATGAGCAGTTCTTC. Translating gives CASKGGRAIAFNEQFF.

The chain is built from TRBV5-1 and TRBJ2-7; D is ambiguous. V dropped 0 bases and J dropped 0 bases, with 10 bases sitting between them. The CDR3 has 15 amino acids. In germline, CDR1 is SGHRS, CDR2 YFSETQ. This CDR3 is CASSLDGRPSYEQYF. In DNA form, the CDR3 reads TGCGCCAGCAGCTTGGATGGACGGCCCTCCTACGAGCAGTACTTC.

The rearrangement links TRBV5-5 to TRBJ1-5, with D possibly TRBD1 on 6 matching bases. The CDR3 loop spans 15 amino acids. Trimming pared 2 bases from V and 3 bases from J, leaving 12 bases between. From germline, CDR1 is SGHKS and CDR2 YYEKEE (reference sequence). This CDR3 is CASSFGQIDNQPQHF. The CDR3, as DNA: TGTGCCAGCAGCTTCGGACAGATAGACAATCAGCCCCAGCATTTT.

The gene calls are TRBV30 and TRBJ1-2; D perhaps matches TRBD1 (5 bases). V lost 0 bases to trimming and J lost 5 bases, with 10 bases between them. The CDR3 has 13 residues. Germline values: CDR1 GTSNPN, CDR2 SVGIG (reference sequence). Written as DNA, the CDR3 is TGTGCCTGGAGTGTGGGACGGCTATATGGCTACACCTTC. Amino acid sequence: CAWSVGRLYGYTF.

CDR3 nucleotides: TGTGCCATCAGTGAGGGCTACAATGAGCAGTTCTTC. As protein: CAISEGYNEQFF. The chain combines TRBV10-3 with TRBJ2-1; D is undetermined. The CDR3 spans 12 residues. With 2 bases removed from V and 3 bases from J, the gap between germline ends came to 2 bases. The V gene's germline CDR1 is ENHRY and CDR2 SYGVKD.

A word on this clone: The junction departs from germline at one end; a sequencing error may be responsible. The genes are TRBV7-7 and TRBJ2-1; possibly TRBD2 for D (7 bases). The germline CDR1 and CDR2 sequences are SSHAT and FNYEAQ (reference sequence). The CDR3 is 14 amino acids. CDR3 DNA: TGTGCTAGCAGCTTAGTGGGAGGGGGGTATGAGCAGTTCTTC. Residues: CASSLVGGGYEQFF.

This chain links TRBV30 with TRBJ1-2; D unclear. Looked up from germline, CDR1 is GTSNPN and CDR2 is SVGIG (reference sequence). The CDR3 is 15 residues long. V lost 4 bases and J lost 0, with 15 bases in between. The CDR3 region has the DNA TGTGCCTGGATAAAAGGGAATCCGTCTAACTATGGCTACACCTTC. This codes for CAWIKGNPSNYGYTF.

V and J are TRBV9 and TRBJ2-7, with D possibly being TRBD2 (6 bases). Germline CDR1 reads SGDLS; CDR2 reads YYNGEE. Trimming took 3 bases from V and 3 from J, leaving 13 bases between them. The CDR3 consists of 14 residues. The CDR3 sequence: CASSEGGGLYEQYF. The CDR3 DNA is TGTGCCAGCAGCGAGGGAGGAGGGCTCTACGAGCAGTACTTC.

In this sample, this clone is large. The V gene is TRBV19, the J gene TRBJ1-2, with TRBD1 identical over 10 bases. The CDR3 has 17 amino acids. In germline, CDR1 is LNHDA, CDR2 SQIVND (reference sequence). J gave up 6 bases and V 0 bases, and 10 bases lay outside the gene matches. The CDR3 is CASSIDRSTGGANGYTF. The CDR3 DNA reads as TGTGCCAGTAGTATAGATCGTTCGACAGGGGGCGCGAATGGCTACACCTTC.

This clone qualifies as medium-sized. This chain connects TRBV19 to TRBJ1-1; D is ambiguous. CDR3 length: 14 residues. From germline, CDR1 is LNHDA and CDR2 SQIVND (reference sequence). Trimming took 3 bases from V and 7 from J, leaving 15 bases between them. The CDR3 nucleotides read TGTGCCAGTAGTATGCGGGAAGAACTCATTGAAGCTTTCTTT. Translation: CASSMREELIEAFF.

The CDR3 here is CASGQGMNTEAFF. The CDR3 DNA is TGTGCCAGCGGACAGGGGATGAACACTGAAGCTTTCTTT. V and J are TRBV28 and TRBJ1-1; the match to TRBD1 covers 9 bases. The germline gives CDR1 MDHEN, CDR2 SYDVKM. The CDR3 loop spans 13 amino acids. The ends lost 8 bases at V and 0 bases at J; junction bases unmatched: 1.